The 20 T cell receptor beta chains reported below all come from one sample, sequenced in a study of blood T cell repertoires in COVID-19. Method: immunoSEQ multiplex PCR; TCRdb's copy keeps in-frame clones and lacks some. The sample gives about 190,000 clones, around 90% of which show up once; 6.5% to 8.5% is in the top ten. The material sequenced was peripheral blood. Receptors were obtained from a man between 35 and 55 years old with acute or convalescent COVID-19.

V usage is TRBV4-3 and J usage is TRBJ1-3, with TRBD1 matching over 8 bases. The germline gives CDR1 LGHNA, CDR2 YSLEER. The CDR3 has 16 residues. V shed 2 bases and J 0 bases; nucleotides not matched to a gene: 3. The CDR3 DNA reads TGCGCCAGCAGCCAAAGACAGGGGAGCTCTGGAAACACCATATATTTT. It yields the protein CASSQRQGSSGNTIYF.

The V gene is TRBV14, the J gene TRBJ2-1; TRBD1 agrees at 9 bases. The CDR3 runs 15 residues. Germline V lookup: CDR1 SGHDN, CDR2 FVKESK. The V and J ends lost 6 bases and 7 bases, in that order; junction bases with no gene match: 10. CDR3 loop: CASRRGQGKWNEQFF. DNA of the CDR3: TGTGCCAGCAGGCGGGGACAGGGCAAGTGGAATGAGCAGTTCTTC.

The chain uses TRBV5-1 and TRBJ2-1; 7 bases map to TRBD2. The CDR3 length is 16 residues. Per the germline V gene, CDR1 is SGHRS and CDR2 is YFSETQ. Trimming took 4 bases from V and 3 from J; bases not matched to a gene: 10. The DNA for the CDR3 is TGCGCCAGCAGCAGCACGGCGGGGGAAAGCTACAATGAGCAGTTCTTC. Translating gives CASSSTAGESYNEQFF. Together with reference TRBV5-1 and TRBJ2-1, the CDR3 gives the full variable domain: KAGVTQTPRYLIKTRGQQVTLSCSPISGHRSVSWYQQTPGQGLQFLFEYFSETQRNKGNFPGRFSGRQFSNSRSEMNVSTLELGDSALYLCASSSTAGESYNEQFFGPGTRLTVL.

The chain has TRBV5-1 and TRBJ1-1; D is unclear. The V and J ends lost 1 base and 2 bases respectively, with 9 bases between them. Germline V gene data show CDR1 as SGHRS and CDR2 as YFSETQ. The CDR3 is made up of 14 amino acids. The CDR3 sequence is CASSLYRVNTEAFF. DNA of the CDR3: TGCGCCAGCAGCTTGTATCGGGTCAACACTGAAGCTTTCTTT.

J is TRBJ2-1 and V is TRBV19; TRBD2 is a possible D gene (6 bases). Per the germline V gene, CDR1 is LNHDA and CDR2 is SQIVND (reference sequence). The CDR3 is 16 residues long. V lost 5 bases, J lost 8 bases, and 22 bases lay in between. CDR3 region: CASSPLRGRPAHEQFF. The CDR3 DNA sequence: TGTGCCAGTAGTCCTCTACGGGGGAGGCCGGCCCATGAGCAGTTCTTC.

The chain combines TRBV10-3 with TRBJ1-6, with TRBD1 identical over 9 bases. The CDR3 has 13 amino acids. Trimming at V came to 10 bases and at J to 6 bases, leaving 4 bases not matched to a gene. In germline, CDR1 is ENHRY, CDR2 SYGVKD. The CDR3 nucleotides read TGTGCCACCGGACAGGGGTTTAATTCACCCCTCCACTTT. As protein: CATGQGFNSPLHF.

The gene calls are TRBV24-1 and TRBJ2-1; unclear D gene. The CDR3 consists of 14 residues. Between the trimmed V and J ends, which lost 2 bases and 2 bases, there was a span of 6 bases. Germline CDR1 and CDR2: KGHDR and SFDVKD. Here the CDR3 reads CATSDWAAYNEQFF. CDR3 sequence (DNA): TGTGCCACCAGTGATTGGGCAGCCTACAATGAGCAGTTCTTC.

This clone occurred once. J is TRBJ2-1 and V is TRBV2; TRBD2 is a possible D gene (6 bases). There are 14 residues in the CDR3. V was pared by 4 bases and J by 2 bases, with 9 bases between. CDR1 is SNHLY and CDR2 is FYNNEI in the germline V gene. As DNA, the CDR3 is TGTGCCAGCAGTGGGGCGGGGACCTACAATGAGCAGTTCTTC. Encoded protein: CASSGAGTYNEQFF.

The V and J genes are TRBV10-2 and TRBJ2-7; 9 positions match TRBD1. The CDR3 is 14 residues long. The V gene end was trimmed by 6 bases and the J gene end by 0 bases; junction bases not matched to a gene: 3. Germline V gives CDR1 WSHSY, CDR2 SAAADI. The DNA for the CDR3 is TGCGCCAGCAGGGAGACAGGGGGCTCCTACGAGCAGTACTTC. It translates to CASRETGGSYEQYF.

The chain combines TRBV7-9 with TRBJ2-7; no firm D call. The CDR3 spans 14 residues. Germline V CDR1 and CDR2: SEHNR, FQNEAQ (reference sequence). Trimming cost V 1 base and J 2 bases, with 9 bases left between them. As DNA, the CDR3 is TGTGCCAGCAGCTTAGGAGGCCCGACCTACGAGCAGTACTTC. It encodes CASSLGGPTYEQYF.

This chain uses TRBV6-2 or TRBV6-3 with TRBJ1-5; D not resolved. This CDR3 has 12 residues. Germline V gene sequence: CDR1 MNHEY, CDR2 SVGEGT. Trimming took off 2 bases at V and 7 bases at J, with 6 bases between the two ends. Written as DNA, the CDR3 is TGTGCCAGCAGTTACCCCGGGCAGCCCCAGCATTTT. Amino acid sequence: CASSYPGQPQHF.

This clone showed up just once. The chain is built from TRBV24-1 and TRBJ2-5, with 7 bases matching TRBD1. CDR1 and CDR2 from the germline V gene are KGHDR and SFDVKD. V lost 3 bases to trimming and J lost 5 bases; unmatched junction nucleotides: 8. The CDR3 has 15 residues. For the CDR3, the DNA is TGTGCCACCAGTGATCCGGACAGGTACGGGGAGACCCAGTACTTC. Translated: CATSDPDRYGETQYF.

This clone occurred once. The V gene is TRBV5-6, the J gene TRBJ2-1, with TRBD2 matching over 12 bases. The CDR3 is made up of 15 amino acids. V dropped 0 bases and J dropped 10; count of bases not matched to a gene: 5. Germline CDR1 is SGHDT and CDR2 is YYEEEE. CDR3 in DNA: TGTGCCAGCAGCTTGGCCGGACTAGCGGGGCTAGAGCAGTTCTTC. Translated, it gives CASSLAGLAGLEQFF.

The V call is TRBV5-1, the J call TRBJ1-1; 8 nucleotides align to TRBD1. Per the germline V gene, CDR1 is SGHRS and CDR2 is YFSETQ. The CDR3 length is 15 residues. The V segment lost 3 bases and the J segment 0 bases; nucleotides outside the gene matches: 4. CDR3 nucleotides: TGCGCCAGCAGCTCCGGGACAGGAATGAACACTGAAGCTTTCTTT. This encodes CASSSGTGMNTEAFF.

The rearrangement links TRBV30 to TRBJ2-7, with D possibly being TRBD1 (6 bases). Per the germline V gene, CDR1 is GTSNPN and CDR2 is SVGIG (reference sequence). With 4 bases removed from V and 4 bases from J, the gap between germline ends came to 11 bases. The CDR3 spans 12 residues. The CDR3 loop reads CAWNGGGYEQYF. The CDR3 nucleotides are TGTGCCTGGAATGGGGGCGGGTACGAGCAGTACTTC.

V is TRBV5-6 and J is TRBJ1-2; tentatively, D is TRBD1 (5 bases). This CDR3 is 13 amino acids long. Trimming left V 4 bases short and J 3 bases short, with 10 bases between. In germline, CDR1 is SGHDT, CDR2 YYEEEE. The CDR3 spells CASSPGVDYGYTF. The DNA of the CDR3 is TGTGCCAGCAGCCCGGGGGTTGACTATGGCTACACCTTC.

The chain has TRBV27 and TRBJ2-7; TRBD2 aligns across 11 bases. Germline V gene lookup returns CDR1 MNHEY and CDR2 SMNVEV (reference sequence). CDR3 size: 18 residues. V lost 0 bases to trimming and J lost 2 bases; unmatched junction nucleotides: 9. As DNA, the CDR3 is TGTGCCAGCAGTTTATCAGTAGCGGGGGGGTTCGCCACCTACGAGCAGTACTTC. It encodes CASSLSVAGGFATYEQYF.

The rearrangement links TRBV30 to TRBJ1-6; the D is unclear. CDR1 and CDR2 (germline): GTSNPN, SVGIG (reference sequence). The CDR3 extends over 13 amino acids. V lost 4 bases and J 9 bases, leaving 13 bases between the germline ends. CDR3 DNA sequence: TGTGCCTGGAATCGGGGTTCCCGTTCACCCCTCCACTTT. This translates into CAWNRGSRSPLHF.

The gene calls are TRBV5-1 and TRBJ2-2; 11 bases are a match to TRBD2. There are 18 residues in the CDR3. From germline, CDR1 is SGHRS and CDR2 YFSETQ. The J segment lost 4 bases and the V segment lost 2 bases, leaving 10 bases of the junction unmatched. CDR3 sequence reads: CASSLRPPTSGGTGELFF. For the CDR3, the DNA is TGCGCCAGCAGCTTACGCCCCCCAACTAGCGGGGGCACCGGGGAGCTGTTTTTT.

This rearrangement joins TRBV10-3 to TRBJ1-2, with 7 bases that match TRBD1. CDR3 length equals 13 residues. Germline lookup yields CDR1 ENHRY and CDR2 SYGVKD. The trim removed 5 bases at V and 8 bases at J, leaving 8 bases unmatched. In DNA form, the CDR3 reads TGTGCCATCAGTACGACAGGGCCCCTCGGCTACACCTTC. Amino acid sequence: CAISTTGPLGYTF.